This T cell receptor (beta chain) came from a study of shared clonotypes between healthy human individuals. Study context: Ranging from 18 to 49 in age, donors were two women and a few men. General study results and limits: Only blood was sampled; tissue repertoires likely differ. Naive subsets usually exceeded memory subsets in estimated richness.

The deep-level immunoSEQ assay was used. Assay: immunoSEQ multiplex PCR; the TCRdb copy retains only in-frame clones and omits some. The table lists about 2.4 million clones, over 85% of them singletons, with approximately 0.35% in the top ten. The V end lost 1 base, the J end lost 3 bases, and 6 bases lay between the germline ends. The CDR3 runs 13 residues. In germline, CDR1 is SGHTA, CDR2 FQGNSA. Note on this clone: What it binds is unknown. The same CDR3 is also encoded by other DNA sequences in this sample.

Sequencing was performed on naive CD4+ T cells from PBMCs. Subset meaning: CD45RA+ positively selected. The chain recombines TRBV7-2 with TRBJ1-1; weak D call: TRBD1 (5 bases). The sequence came from a man younger than 35 in good health. Some clones in this sample may be carry-over from other donors' samples. The CDR3 sequence is CASSLVGDTEAFF. In DNA form, the CDR3 reads TGTGCCAGCAGCTTAGTAGGGGACACTGAAGCTTTCTTT. The full variable domain, in which reference TRBV7-2 and TRBJ1-1 provide the parts outside the CDR3, is GAGVSQSPSNKVTEKGKDVELRCDPISGHTALYWYRQSLGQGLEFLIYFQGNSAPDKSGLPSDRFSAERTGGSVSTLTIQRTQQEDSAVYLCASSLVGDTEAFFGQGTRLTVV.